One T cell receptor beta chain is described in this entry. The antigen remains unidentified. The protocol was immunoSEQ multiplex PCR, while the TCRdb copy is restricted to in-frame clones and leaves out a portion. The table has roughly 130,000 clones, 88% seen once. The data were obtained in a study of T cell responses to AZD1222 COVID-19 vaccine. The overall study: Whether given at about 4 or about 12 weeks, second doses were pooled. Findings and caveats of the study: All repertoire sampling was performed exclusively after the peak T cell response. Most donors were white British, females outnumbered males, and clonal diversity was possibly underestimated. Spike-wide coverage was observed for vaccine-associated CD4 TCRs, with dominant responses at 160-218 and 743-854.

Per germline, CDR1 LNHDA and CDR2 SQIVND (reference sequence). CDR3 length: 14 residues. With 8 bases removed from V and 3 bases from J, the gap between germline ends came to 13 bases. The material was peripheral blood, obtained on day 0 of AZD1222 vaccination. The V and J genes are TRBV19 and TRBJ2-2, with a possible D match to TRBD1 (6 bases). This TCR came from an adult in good health. The chain's CDR3 is CASRWGQDTGELFF. In nucleotides, the CDR3 is TGTGCCAGTCGGTGGGGGCAGGACACCGGGGAGCTGTTTTTT.